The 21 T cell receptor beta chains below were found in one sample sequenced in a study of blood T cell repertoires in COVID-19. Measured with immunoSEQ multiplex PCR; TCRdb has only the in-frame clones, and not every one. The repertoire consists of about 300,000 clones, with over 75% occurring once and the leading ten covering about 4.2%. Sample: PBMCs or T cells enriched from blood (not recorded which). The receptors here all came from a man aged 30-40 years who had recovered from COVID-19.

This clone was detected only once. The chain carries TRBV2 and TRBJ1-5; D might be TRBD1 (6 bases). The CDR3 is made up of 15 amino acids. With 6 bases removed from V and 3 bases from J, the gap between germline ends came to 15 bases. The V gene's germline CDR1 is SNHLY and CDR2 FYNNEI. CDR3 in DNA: TGTGCCAGCAGGGGGAACAGGGCTGTCAATCAGCCCCAGCATTTT. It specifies CASRGNRAVNQPQHF.

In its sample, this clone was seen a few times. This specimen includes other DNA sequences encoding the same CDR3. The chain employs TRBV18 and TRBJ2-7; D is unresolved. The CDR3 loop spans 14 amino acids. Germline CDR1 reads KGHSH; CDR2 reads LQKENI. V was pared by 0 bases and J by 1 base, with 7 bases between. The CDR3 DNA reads TGTGCCAGCTCACCACCGTCAGGTTCCTACGAGCAGTACTTC. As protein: CASSPPSGSYEQYF.

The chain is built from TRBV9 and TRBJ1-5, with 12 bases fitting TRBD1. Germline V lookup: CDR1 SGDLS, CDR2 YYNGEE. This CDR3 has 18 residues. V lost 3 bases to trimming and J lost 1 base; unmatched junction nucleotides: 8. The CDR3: CASSAKGTGGASNQPQHF. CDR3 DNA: TGTGCCAGCAGCGCTAAAGGGACAGGGGGCGCGAGCAATCAGCCCCAGCATTTT. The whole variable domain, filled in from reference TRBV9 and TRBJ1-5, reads DSGVTQTPKHLITATGQRVTLRCSPRSGDLSVYWYQQSLDQGLQFLIQYYNGEERAKGNILERFSAQQFPDLHSELNLSSLELGDSALYFCASSAKGTGGASNQPQHFGDGTRLSIL.

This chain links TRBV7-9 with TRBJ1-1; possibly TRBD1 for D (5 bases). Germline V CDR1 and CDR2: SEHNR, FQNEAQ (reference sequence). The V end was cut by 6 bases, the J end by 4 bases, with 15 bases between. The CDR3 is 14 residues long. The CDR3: CASRLHGAGTEAFF. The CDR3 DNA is TGTGCCAGCAGGTTGCATGGGGCAGGCACTGAAGCTTTCTTT.

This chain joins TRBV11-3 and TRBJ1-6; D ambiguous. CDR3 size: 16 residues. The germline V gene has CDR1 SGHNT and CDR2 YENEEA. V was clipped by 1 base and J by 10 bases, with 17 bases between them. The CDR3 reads CASSLGVGSRESPLHF. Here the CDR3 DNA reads TGTGCCAGCAGCTTAGGAGTAGGGAGTCGGGAGTCACCCCTCCACTTT. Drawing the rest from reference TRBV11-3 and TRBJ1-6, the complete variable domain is EAGVVQSPRYKIIEKKQPVAFWCNPISGHNTLYWYLQNLGQGPELLIRYENEEAVDDSQLPKDRFSAERLKGVDSTLKIQPAELGDSAVYLCASSLGVGSRESPLHFGNGTRLTVT.

CDR3 amino acids: CASSLGTVSNQPQHF. In DNA form, the CDR3 reads TGTGCCAGCAGCTTAGGGACAGTGAGCAATCAGCCCCAGCATTTT. The chain links TRBV11-2 to TRBJ1-5, with TRBD1 as a possible D gene (6 bases). With 1 base removed from V and 1 base from J, the gap between germline ends came to 8 bases. The CDR3 has 15 amino acids. The germline CDR1 and CDR2 sequences are SGHAT and FQNNGV.

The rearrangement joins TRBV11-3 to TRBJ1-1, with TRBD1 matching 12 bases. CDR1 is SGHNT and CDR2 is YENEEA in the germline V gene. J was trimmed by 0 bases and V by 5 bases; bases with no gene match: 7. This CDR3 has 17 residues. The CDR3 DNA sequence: TGTGCCAGCAGCCCCAGGGGGACAGGGGGCCTGAACACTGAAGCTTTCTTT. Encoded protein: CASSPRGTGGLNTEAFF.

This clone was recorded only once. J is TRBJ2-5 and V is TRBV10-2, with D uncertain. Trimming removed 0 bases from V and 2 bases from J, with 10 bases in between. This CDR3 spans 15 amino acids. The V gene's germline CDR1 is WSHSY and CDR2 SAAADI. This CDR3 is CASSESAGNQETQYF. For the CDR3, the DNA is TGCGCCAGCAGTGAGTCGGCAGGCAATCAAGAGACCCAGTACTTC.

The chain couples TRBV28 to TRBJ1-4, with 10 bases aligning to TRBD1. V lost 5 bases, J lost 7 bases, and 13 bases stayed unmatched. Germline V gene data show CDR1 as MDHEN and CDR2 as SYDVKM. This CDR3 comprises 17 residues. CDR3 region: CASSAYGTGDWGEKLFF. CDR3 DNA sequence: TGTGCCAGCAGTGCCTACGGGACAGGGGATTGGGGTGAAAAACTGTTTTTT.

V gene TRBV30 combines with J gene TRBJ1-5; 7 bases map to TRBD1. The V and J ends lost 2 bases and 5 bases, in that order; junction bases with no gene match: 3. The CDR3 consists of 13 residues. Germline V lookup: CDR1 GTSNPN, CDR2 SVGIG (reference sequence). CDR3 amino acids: CAWSPDRDQPQHF. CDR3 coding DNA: TGTGCCTGGAGTCCAGACAGGGATCAGCCCCAGCATTTT.

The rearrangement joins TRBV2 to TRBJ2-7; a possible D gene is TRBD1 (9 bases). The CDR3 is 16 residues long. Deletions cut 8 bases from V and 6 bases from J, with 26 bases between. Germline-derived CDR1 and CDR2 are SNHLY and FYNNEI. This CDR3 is CASSRGQGAGDPEQYF. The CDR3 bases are TGTGCCAGCTCTCGGGGACAGGGAGCGGGAGACCCCGAGCAGTACTTC. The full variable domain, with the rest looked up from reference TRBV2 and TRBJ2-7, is EPEVTQTPSHQVTQMGQEVILRCVPISNHLYFYWYRQILGQKVEFLVSFYNNEISEKSEIFDDQFSVERPDGSNFTLKIRSTKLEDSAMYFCASSRGQGAGDPEQYFGPGTRLTVT.

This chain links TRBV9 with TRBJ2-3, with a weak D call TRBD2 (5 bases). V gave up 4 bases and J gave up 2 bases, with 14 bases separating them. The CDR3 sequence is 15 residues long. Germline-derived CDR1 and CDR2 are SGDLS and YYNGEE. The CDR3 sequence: CASSPYRGPTDTQYF. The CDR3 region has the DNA TGTGCCAGCAGCCCTTATCGGGGTCCCACAGATACGCAGTATTTT.

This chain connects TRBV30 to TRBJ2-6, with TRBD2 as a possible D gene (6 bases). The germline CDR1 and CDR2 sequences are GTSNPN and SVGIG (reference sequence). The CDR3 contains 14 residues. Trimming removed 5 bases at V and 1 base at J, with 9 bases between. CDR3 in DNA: TGTGCCTGGTCCGCGGGGTCTGGGGCCAACGTCCTGACTTTC. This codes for CAWSAGSGANVLTF.

This chain's CDR3 is CASSYTGGGYNEQFF. The CDR3, as DNA: TGTGCCAGCAGTTACACGGGAGGAGGCTACAATGAGCAGTTCTTC. The V call is TRBV6-5, the J call TRBJ2-1; 7 positions agree with TRBD2. J lost 3 bases, V lost 2 bases, and 4 bases had no gene match. The CDR3 runs to 15 residues. The germline CDR1 and CDR2 sequences are MNHEY and SVGAGI.

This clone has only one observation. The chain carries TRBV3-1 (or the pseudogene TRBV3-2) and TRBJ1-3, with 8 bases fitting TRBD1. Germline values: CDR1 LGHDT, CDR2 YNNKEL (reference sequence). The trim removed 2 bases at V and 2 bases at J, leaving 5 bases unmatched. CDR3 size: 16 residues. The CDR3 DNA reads TGTGCCAGCAGCCAACTTGACAGGGGAGCTGGAAACACCATATATTTT. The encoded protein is CASSQLDRGAGNTIYF.

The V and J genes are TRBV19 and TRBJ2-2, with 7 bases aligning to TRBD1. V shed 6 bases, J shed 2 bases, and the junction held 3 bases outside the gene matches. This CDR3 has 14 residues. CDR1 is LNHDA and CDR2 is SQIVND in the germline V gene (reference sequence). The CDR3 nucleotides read TGTGCCAGTAGGGACAGGCCTAACACCGGGGAGCTGTTTTTT. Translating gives CASRDRPNTGELFF.

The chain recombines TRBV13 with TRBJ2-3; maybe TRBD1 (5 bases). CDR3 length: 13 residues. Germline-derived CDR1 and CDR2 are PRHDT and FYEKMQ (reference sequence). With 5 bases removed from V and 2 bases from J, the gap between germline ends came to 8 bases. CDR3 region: CASSRGYTDTQYF. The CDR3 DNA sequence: TGTGCCAGCAGCAGGGGCTACACAGATACGCAGTATTTT.

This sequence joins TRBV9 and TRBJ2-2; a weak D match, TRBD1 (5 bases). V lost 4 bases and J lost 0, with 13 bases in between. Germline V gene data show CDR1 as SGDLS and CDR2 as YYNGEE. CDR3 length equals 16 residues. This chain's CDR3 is CASSTGQISNTGELFF. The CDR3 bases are TGTGCCAGCAGCACCGGACAAATATCGAACACCGGGGAGCTGTTTTTT.

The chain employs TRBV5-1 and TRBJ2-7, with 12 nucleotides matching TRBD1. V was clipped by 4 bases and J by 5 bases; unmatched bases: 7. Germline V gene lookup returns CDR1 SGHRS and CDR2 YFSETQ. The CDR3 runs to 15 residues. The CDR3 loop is CASSPLGTGGNEQYF. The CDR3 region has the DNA TGCGCCAGCAGCCCGCTAGGGACAGGGGGCAACGAGCAGTACTTC.

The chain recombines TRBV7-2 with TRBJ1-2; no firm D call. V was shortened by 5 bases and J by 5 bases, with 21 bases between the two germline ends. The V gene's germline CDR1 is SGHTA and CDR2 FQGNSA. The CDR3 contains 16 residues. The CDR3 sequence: CASSPAIGRSFYGYTF. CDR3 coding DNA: TGTGCCAGCAGCCCGGCGATTGGCAGGTCCTTTTATGGCTACACCTTC.

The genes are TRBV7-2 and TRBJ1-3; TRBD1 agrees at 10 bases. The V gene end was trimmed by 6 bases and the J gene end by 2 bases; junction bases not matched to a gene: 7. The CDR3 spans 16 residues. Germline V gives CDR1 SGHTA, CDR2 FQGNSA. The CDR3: CASSFPTGGAGNTIYF. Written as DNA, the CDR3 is TGTGCCAGCAGTTTTCCGACAGGGGGCGCTGGAAACACCATATATTTT.